These 32 T cell receptor beta chains originate from one sample sequenced in a study of Ad26.COV2.S vaccination and SARS-CoV-2 variants. Profiled with immunoSEQ multiplex PCR; TCRdb holds only in-frame clones, not every one. Of around 250,000 clones in the sample, 87% are singletons; the top ten hold under 4%. Treatment described: roughly 18 received Ad26.COV2.S at low or high dose, single or two shots; about 5 received placebo; per-sample allocation not given. Repertoires come from day 63 after the first vaccine or placebo injection. The sample here was peripheral blood, taken in a trial of Ad26.COV2.S vaccine versus placebo. The receptors derive from a person between 18 and 65 years old who received the Ad26.COV2.S COVID-19 vaccine or a placebo.

The chain joins TRBV5-4 to TRBJ1-2; a possible D gene is TRBD1 (6 bases). Trimming pared 4 bases from V and 8 bases from J, leaving 21 bases between. Per germline, CDR1 SGHNT and CDR2 YYREEE (reference sequence). The CDR3 sequence is 15 residues long. Here the CDR3 DNA reads TGTGCCAGCAGCACCGGAGGGTGGGGGGCATCAGGCTACACCTTC. Translated: CASSTGGWGASGYTF.

The chain joins TRBV7-2 to TRBJ1-4; 9 bases are shared with TRBD1. After removal of 3 bases from V and 8 bases from J, the junction contained 4 bases not matched to a gene. The germline gives CDR1 SGHTA, CDR2 FQGNSA. The CDR3 is 14 residues long. CDR3 amino acids: CASSFGTGREKLFF. The CDR3 coding sequence is TGTGCCAGCAGCTTTGGGACAGGGCGCGAAAAACTGTTTTTT. Combining the CDR3 with reference TRBV7-2 and TRBJ1-4 gives the whole variable domain GAGVSQSPSNKVTEKGKDVELRCDPISGHTALYWYRQSLGQGLEFLIYFQGNSAPDKSGLPSDRFSAERTGGSVSTLTIQRTQQEDSAVYLCASSFGTGREKLFFGSGTQLSVL.

This clone was counted once. The rearrangement uses TRBV7-9 and TRBJ2-1; 9 bases align to TRBD1. J was trimmed by 0 bases and V by 5 bases; bases with no gene match: 14. The germline V gene has CDR1 SEHNR and CDR2 FQNEAQ (reference sequence). The CDR3 consists of 19 residues. The CDR3 region has the DNA TGTGCCAGCAGCAGGGACAGGGCTTTTCCACCCTCCTCCTACAATGAGCAGTTCTTC. It specifies CASSRDRAFPPSSYNEQFF.

This rearrangement joins TRBV6-6 to TRBJ1-1; D is uncertain. The V gene lost 2 bases and the J gene lost 4 bases, with 5 bases spanning the gap. CDR1 is MNHNY, CDR2 SVGAGI, per germline (reference sequence). CDR3 length equals 12 residues. This CDR3 is CASSYVGTEAFF. CDR3 coding DNA: TGTGCCAGCAGTTACGTGGGCACTGAAGCTTTCTTT.

This chain connects TRBV5-6 to TRBJ1-5; TRBD1 might be the D (6 bases). This CDR3 contains 13 residues. Germline V gene lookup returns CDR1 SGHDT and CDR2 YYEEEE. Trimming removed 0 bases at V and 7 bases at J, with 8 bases between. Here the CDR3 DNA reads TGTGCCAGCAGCTTGGACAGGGCACAGCCCCAGCATTTT. Amino acids: CASSLDRAQPQHF.

This rearrangement joins TRBV10-2 to TRBJ2-3; no clear D gene. This CDR3 has 12 amino acids. The germline gives CDR1 WSHSY, CDR2 SAAADI. Trimming took off 7 bases at V and 3 bases at J, with 8 bases between the two ends. The CDR3 nucleotides read TGCGCCAGCACAAAAGGAACAGATACGCAGTATTTT. It yields the protein CASTKGTDTQYF.

The J gene is TRBJ2-7, the V gene TRBV7-3; D might be TRBD1 (6 bases). The CDR3 extends over 14 amino acids. V lost 5 bases to trimming and J lost 5 bases, with 16 bases between them. Germline V gene data show CDR1 as SGHTA and CDR2 as FQGTGA. The CDR3 coding sequence is TGTGCCAGCAGCGCCTCCGGACAGCAGAACGAGCAGTACTTC. Its protein product is CASSASGQQNEQYF.

V usage is TRBV7-2 and J usage is TRBJ1-1; D may be TRBD1 (6 bases). There are 14 residues in the CDR3. CDR1 and CDR2 (germline): SGHTA, FQGNSA. The V end was cut by 2 bases, the J end by 4 bases, with 11 bases between. CDR3 amino acids: CASSLRGATTEAFF. DNA of the CDR3: TGTGCCAGCAGCTTACGGGGGGCTACCACTGAAGCTTTCTTT.

The CDR3 bases are TGTGCCAGCAGTCCCACCGGGATGAGTAGCTACACCATATATTTT. It yields the protein CASSPTGMSSYTIYF. V usage is TRBV6-5 and J usage is TRBJ1-3; D remains ambiguous. The germline V gene encodes CDR1 MNHEY and CDR2 SVGAGI. The CDR3 spans 15 residues. V lost 5 bases and J 8 bases, leaving 19 bases between the germline ends.

The chain links TRBV5-6 to TRBJ1-4, with D perhaps matching TRBD1 (5 bases). Trimming removed 0 bases from V and 8 bases from J, with 14 bases in between. The CDR3 covers 15 residues. Per the germline V gene, CDR1 is SGHDT and CDR2 is YYEEEE. CDR3 loop: CASSLGVGLGEKLFF. The CDR3 DNA sequence: TGTGCCAGCAGCTTGGGAGTGGGGCTAGGGGAAAAACTGTTTTTT.

The gene calls are TRBV2 and TRBJ2-2; no clear D gene. Germline CDR1 and CDR2: SNHLY and FYNNEI. This CDR3 spans 16 amino acids. The V gene lost 4 bases and the J gene lost 6 bases, with 18 bases spanning the gap. CDR3 bases: TGTGCCAGCAGTGGCGACTCCACCAGTCTGTCCGGGGAGCTGTTTTTT. It codes for CASSGDSTSLSGELFF.

V usage is TRBV2 and J usage is TRBJ2-1; 7 bases are a match to TRBD2. The CDR3 has 16 residues. V shed 4 bases, J shed 0 bases, and the junction held 6 bases outside the gene matches. The germline CDR1 and CDR2 sequences are SNHLY and FYNNEI. This CDR3 reads CASSGRGGYSYNEQFF. In DNA form, the CDR3 reads TGTGCCAGCAGTGGACGCGGGGGTTACTCCTACAATGAGCAGTTCTTC.

The chain carries TRBV24-1 and TRBJ2-1; TRBD2 agrees at 10 bases. The CDR3 contains 17 residues. The V and J ends lost 4 bases and 7 bases, in that order; junction bases with no gene match: 12. Germline lookup yields CDR1 KGHDR and CDR2 SFDVKD. The CDR3 DNA sequence: TGTGCCACCAGTGACACAGGAACTAGCGGGAAGGCGAATGAGCAGTTCTTC. Protein sequence: CATSDTGTSGKANEQFF.

The rearrangement uses TRBV7-9 and TRBJ2-5; unclear D gene. Trimming took 5 bases from V and 0 from J, leaving 13 bases between them. Germline CDR1 reads SEHNR; CDR2 reads FQNEAQ (reference sequence). The CDR3 loop spans 15 amino acids. DNA for the CDR3: TGTGCCAGCAGCCCCCGACCCGGGTACCAAGAGACCCAGTACTTC. Translation: CASSPRPGYQETQYF.

The chain links TRBV9 to TRBJ1-6, with no clear D. Between the trimmed V and J ends, which lost 0 bases and 7 bases, there was a span of 8 bases. Germline CDR1 is SGDLS and CDR2 is YYNGEE. The CDR3 is 14 amino acids. CDR3 loop: CASSVGLKNSPLHF. The CDR3 DNA reads as TGTGCCAGCAGCGTAGGGTTAAAAAATTCACCCCTCCACTTT.

The genes are TRBV19 and TRBJ2-6, with a tentative D call TRBD1 (6 bases). Trimming removed 9 bases at V and 2 bases at J, with 17 bases between. Germline lookup yields CDR1 LNHDA and CDR2 SQIVND (reference sequence). This CDR3 has 16 amino acids. CDR3 in DNA: TGTGCCAGCCGACAGGTTACTCTCGCTGGGGCCAACGTCCTGACTTTC. Its protein product is CASRQVTLAGANVLTF.

V and J are TRBV7-9 and TRBJ1-1; D possibly corresponds to TRBD1 (5 bases). Germline V gene data show CDR1 as SEHNR and CDR2 as FQNEAQ (reference sequence). The length of the CDR3 is 17 residues. V was cut by 5 bases and J by 0 bases, with 19 bases left in between. CDR3 protein: CASSPSAGPNLNTEAFF. The CDR3 DNA reads as TGTGCCAGCAGCCCCTCCGCGGGACCGAACCTGAACACTGAAGCTTTCTTT.

J is TRBJ2-2 and V is TRBV6-4; possibly TRBD1 or TRBD2 for D (6 bases each). Deletions cut 6 bases from V and 1 base from J, with 12 bases between. The CDR3 spans 15 residues. Germline CDR1 and CDR2: MRHNA and SNTAGT. CDR3 DNA sequence: TGTGCCAGCAGCGCTGAGGGGGGGAACACCGGGGAGCTGTTTTTT. The encoded protein is CASSAEGGNTGELFF.

CDR3 in amino acids: CASSSNWGGVATGYEQYF. The CDR3 DNA sequence: TGTGCCAGCAGCTCCAACTGGGGGGGAGTAGCGACAGGCTACGAGCAGTACTTC. This rearrangement joins TRBV11-2 to TRBJ2-7; TRBD2 might be the D (7 bases). CDR3 length: 18 residues. Germline loops: CDR1 SGHAT, CDR2 FQNNGV. Trimming took off 4 bases at V and 3 bases at J, with 25 bases between the two ends. The full variable domain, rest sourced from reference TRBV11-2 and TRBJ2-7, is EAGVAQSPRYKIIEKRQSVAFWCNPISGHATLYWYQQILGQGPKLLIQFQNNGVVDDSQLPKDRFSAERLKGVDSTLKIQPAKLEDSAVYLCASSSNWGGVATGYEQYFGPGTRLTVT.

The J gene is TRBJ1-6, the V gene TRBV4-1; possibly TRBD1 for D (6 bases). CDR3 length: 16 amino acids. CDR1 and CDR2 from the germline V gene are MGHRA and YSYEKL. V was clipped by 5 bases and J by 7 bases, with 18 bases between them. CDR3 bases: TGCGCCAGCAGCTCGGACCTACAGGGATGGAATTCACCCCTCCACTTT. Translated: CASSSDLQGWNSPLHF.

This chain links TRBV30 with TRBJ2-2, with TRBD1 identical over 8 bases. V trimming: 5 bases; J trimming: 4 bases; junction bases outside the gene matches: 9. The CDR3 spans 15 residues. Germline CDR1 is GTSNPN and CDR2 is SVGIG (reference sequence). The CDR3 protein is CAWDGQGKFTGELFF. DNA of the CDR3: TGTGCCTGGGACGGACAGGGTAAATTCACCGGGGAGCTGTTTTTT.

This chain joins TRBV4-3 and TRBJ2-2; D is perhaps TRBD1 (6 bases). The CDR3 is 16 residues long. Trimming pared 2 bases from V and 4 bases from J, leaving 14 bases between. Germline CDR1 is LGHNA and CDR2 is YSLEER. The CDR3 loop is CASSQNAGEGTGELFF. CDR3 coding DNA: TGCGCCAGCAGCCAAAACGCAGGGGAAGGCACCGGGGAGCTGTTTTTT.

The count of this clone is one. The V call is TRBV3-1 (or the pseudogene TRBV3-2), the J call TRBJ1-2; D not certain. Trimming shortened V by 0 bases and J by 8 bases, and 13 bases separated the two germline ends. Germline values: CDR1 LGHDT, CDR2 YNNKEL (reference sequence). The CDR3 totals 14 residues. CDR3 coding DNA: TGTGCCAGCAGCCAAGAGGTAGGGAGGAACGGCTACACCTTC. Protein product: CASSQEVGRNGYTF.

The rearrangement joins TRBV5-1 to TRBJ2-7; D is possibly TRBD2 (6 bases). The length of the CDR3 is 14 residues. V dropped 4 bases and J dropped 0 bases, with 11 bases sitting between them. The germline gives CDR1 SGHRS, CDR2 YFSETQ. In DNA, the CDR3 is TGCGCCAGCAGCCCCGAGCGGGTCTCCTACGAGCAGTACTTC. This gives the protein CASSPERVSYEQYF.

The chain has TRBV10-1 and TRBJ2-1; TRBD1 agrees at 10 bases. CDR1 is WNHNN, CDR2 SYGVQD, per germline (reference sequence). CDR3 length: 14 residues. J gave up 7 bases and V 5 bases, and 5 bases lay outside the gene matches. The CDR3 loop is CASSRQGAANEQFF. The CDR3, as DNA: TGCGCCAGCAGTAGACAGGGGGCTGCAAATGAGCAGTTCTTC.

This chain connects TRBV4-2 to TRBJ1-3, with D unclear. V gave up 0 bases and J gave up 0 bases, with 9 bases separating them. From germline, CDR1 is LGHNA and CDR2 YNFKEQ. CDR3 length equals 16 residues. CDR3 amino acids: CASSQDPGFSGNTIYF. The CDR3 DNA reads TGTGCCAGCAGCCAAGATCCCGGGTTCTCTGGAAACACCATATATTTT.

The sample holds one count of this clone. J is TRBJ1-3 and V is TRBV6-5; a weak D match, TRBD1 (6 bases). From germline, CDR1 is MNHEY and CDR2 SVGAGI. The CDR3 has 15 residues. V lost 8 bases to trimming and J lost 1 base, with 15 bases between them. CDR3 region: CASETGTSSGNTIYF. The CDR3 DNA reads TGTGCCAGCGAAACCGGGACATCATCTGGAAACACCATATATTTT.

The rearrangement links TRBV18 to TRBJ2-3; D uncertain. The CDR3 is 17 residues long. Germline assignment: CDR1 KGHSH and CDR2 LQKENI. The V gene lost 4 bases and the J gene lost 0 bases, with 17 bases spanning the gap. The CDR3, as DNA: TGTGCCAGCTCACTACTCGCGACGGGTGGAAGCACAGATACGCAGTATTTT. Translation gives CASSLLATGGSTDTQYF.

The rearrangement links TRBV7-3 to TRBJ2-3; the D gene could be TRBD1 or TRBD2 (5 bases each). CDR1 SGHTA and CDR2 FQGTGA come from the germline V gene. V was shortened by 0 bases and J by 6 bases, with 13 bases between the two germline ends. The CDR3 totals 15 residues. Written as DNA, the CDR3 is TGTGCCAGCAGCTTAACTAGGGACGGGCGCGATACGCAGTATTTT. It translates to CASSLTRDGRDTQYF.

The gene calls are TRBV4-1 and TRBJ1-4; possibly TRBD1 for D (5 bases). The germline CDR1 and CDR2 sequences are MGHRA and YSYEKL. The V end lost 0 bases, the J end lost 1 base, and 12 bases lay between the germline ends. This CDR3 comprises 17 residues. CDR3 nucleotide sequence: TGCGCCAGCAGCCAAGAGGGCAGGGTAGGAACTAATGAAAAACTGTTTTTT. Translating gives CASSQEGRVGTNEKLFF.

The CDR3 DNA is TGTGCCTGGAGTTGGGGGGCCACTGAAGCTTTCTTT. It specifies CAWSWGATEAFF. The chain recombines TRBV30 with TRBJ1-1; D perhaps matches TRBD1 (6 bases). Germline V lookup: CDR1 GTSNPN, CDR2 SVGIG (reference sequence). CDR3 length equals 12 residues. V lost 2 bases, J lost 4 bases, and 8 bases lay in between. Variable domain in full (rest from reference TRBV30 and TRBJ1-1): SQTIHQWPATLVQPVGSPLSLECTVEGTSNPNLYWYRQAAGRGLQLLFYSVGIGQISSEVPQNLSASRPQDRQFILSSKKLLLSDSGFYLCAWSWGATEAFFGQGTRLTVV.

This chain links TRBV4-2 with TRBJ1-5; 9 nucleotides match TRBD1. The germline CDR1 and CDR2 sequences are LGHNA and YNFKEQ. CDR3 length: 15 residues. Unmatched junction bases numbered 10, after V lost 5 bases and J lost 8 bases. CDR3 in DNA: TGTGCCAGCAGCGAATGGACGACAGGGGGAGAGCCCCAGCATTTT. It translates to CASSEWTTGGEPQHF.